These 10 T cell receptor beta chains were all obtained from the same sample, sequenced in a study of T-cell memory formation after mild COVID-19. TCRdb re-analysed the 5' RACE reads in MiXCR, keeping a single row per CDR3 protein. Here the sample spans a few hundred thousand distinct CDR3 sequences, 25% to 30% being singletons. Sample: PBMCs or a T cell subset sorted from them (not recorded which). The receptor set was obtained from an adult woman who had mild COVID-19 (a few samples of this study predate the infection). Cell type and time point are not known.

This clonotype appeared a few times. V and J are TRBV25-1 and TRBJ2-1; TRBD2 agrees at 7 bases. V dropped 1 base and J dropped 2; count of bases not matched to a gene: 8. The CDR3 is made up of 17 amino acids. CDR1 is MGHDK, CDR2 SYGVNS, per germline. This CDR3 reads CASSELEAGAAYNEQFF. In nucleotides, the CDR3 is TGTGCCAGCAGTGAATTAGAGGCGGGAGCTGCCTACAATGAGCAGTTCTTC. Full variable domain (outside the CDR3, taken from reference TRBV25-1 and TRBJ2-1): EADIYQTPRYLVIGTGKKITLECSQTMGHDKMYWYQQDPGMELHLIHYSYGVNSTEKGDLSSESTVSRIRTEHFPLTLESARPSHTSQYLCASSELEAGAAYNEQFFGPGTRLTVL.

The rearrangement links TRBV30 to TRBJ2-2, with TRBD1 matching 7 bases. Germline V gene lookup returns CDR1 GTSNPN and CDR2 SVGIG (reference sequence). The CDR3 loop spans 14 amino acids. CDR3 in amino acids: CAKTGTVNTGELFF. DNA of the CDR3: TGTGCAAAGACCGGGACAGTGAACACCGGGGAGCTGTTTTTT.

This clonotype showed up just a few times. V gene TRBV20-1 combines with J gene TRBJ2-3; 12 positions agree with TRBD2. J was trimmed by 5 bases and V by 3 bases; bases with no gene match: 9. CDR3 size: 16 residues. Germline values: CDR1 DFQATT, CDR2 SNEGSKA (reference sequence). DNA of the CDR3: TGCAGTGCTAGTTTCGACCTAGCGGGGGGGTTAGATACGCAGTATTTT. It translates to CSASFDLAGGLDTQYF.

The rearrangement links TRBV30 to TRBJ1-1; the D is unclear. This CDR3 spans 11 amino acids. In germline, CDR1 is GTSNPN, CDR2 SVGIG (reference sequence). V gave up 5 bases and J gave up 4 bases, with 8 bases separating them. The CDR3 DNA reads as TGTGCCTGGGTGGACCCCACTGAAGCTTTCTTT. This encodes CAWVDPTEAFF.

This clonotype was observed a handful of times. This chain connects TRBV15 to TRBJ2-3, with D unresolved. V dropped 1 base and J dropped 6 bases, with 5 bases sitting between them. The length of the CDR3 is 12 residues. Germline-derived CDR1 and CDR2 are LNHNV and YYDKDF (reference sequence). CDR3 protein: CATSRAVDTQYF. CDR3 nucleotide sequence: TGTGCCACCAGCAGAGCGGTCGATACGCAGTATTTT.

This clonotype was seen a few times. This chain links TRBV6-1 with TRBJ1-1; 7 bases are a match to TRBD1. V was pared by 1 base and J by 8 bases, with 4 bases of the junction left unmatched. The length of the CDR3 is 13 residues. CDR1 and CDR2 from the germline V gene are MNHNS and SASEGT. CDR3: CASSEEGGPEAFF. The CDR3 nucleotides read TGTGCCAGCAGTGAAGAAGGGGGCCCGGAAGCTTTCTTT.

In its sample, this clonotype was seen a few times. The V gene is TRBV7-9, the J gene TRBJ2-7; the match to TRBD2 covers 10 bases. Germline V gene lookup returns CDR1 SEHNR and CDR2 FQNEAQ (reference sequence). The junction had 4 bases not matched to a gene; V was cut back by 5 bases and J by 6 bases. The CDR3 has 13 amino acids. CDR3 sequence reads: CASSPSGSREQYF. In nucleotides, the CDR3 is TGTGCCAGCAGCCCTAGCGGGAGTCGCGAGCAGTACTTC.

V usage is TRBV7-2 and J usage is TRBJ2-1, with TRBD1 as a possible D gene (6 bases). Between the trimmed V and J ends, which lost 5 bases and 9 bases, there was a span of 11 bases. This CDR3 spans 12 amino acids. Germline V gene sequence: CDR1 SGHTA, CDR2 FQGNSA. CDR3 sequence: CASSVQGREQFF. Written as DNA, the CDR3 is TGTGCCAGCAGCGTTCAGGGGCGTGAGCAGTTCTTC.

This clonotype was seen only a few times. The rearrangement uses TRBV24-1 and TRBJ2-1; 11 bases are shared with TRBD2. CDR1 is KGHDR and CDR2 is SFDVKD in the germline V gene. J was trimmed by 5 bases and V by 9 bases; bases with no gene match: 8. This CDR3 has 15 amino acids. The DNA of the CDR3 is TGTGCCACCTCGGAGGGACTAGCGGTTAACAATGAGCAGTTCTTC. It specifies CATSEGLAVNNEQFF.

V is TRBV25-1 and J is TRBJ1-1; no firm D call. This CDR3 is built from 13 residues. In germline, CDR1 is MGHDK, CDR2 SYGVNS. V lost 4 bases to trimming and J lost 2 bases, with 8 bases between them. As DNA, the CDR3 is TGTGCCAGCAGTGGGGCGTTTAACACTGAAGCTTTCTTT. Protein: CASSGAFNTEAFF.